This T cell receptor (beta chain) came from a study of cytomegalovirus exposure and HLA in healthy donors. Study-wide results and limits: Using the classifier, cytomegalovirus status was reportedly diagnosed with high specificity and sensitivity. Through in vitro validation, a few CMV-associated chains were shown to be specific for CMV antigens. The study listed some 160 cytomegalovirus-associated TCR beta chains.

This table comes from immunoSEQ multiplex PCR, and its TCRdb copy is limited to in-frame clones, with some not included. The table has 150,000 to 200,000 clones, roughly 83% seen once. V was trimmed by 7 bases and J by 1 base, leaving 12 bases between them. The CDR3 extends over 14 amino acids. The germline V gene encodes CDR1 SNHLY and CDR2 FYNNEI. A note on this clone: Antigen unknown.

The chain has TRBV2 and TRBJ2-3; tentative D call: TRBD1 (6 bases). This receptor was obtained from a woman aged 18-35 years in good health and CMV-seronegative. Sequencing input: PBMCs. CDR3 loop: CASTDRTRTDTQYF. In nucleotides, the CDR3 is TGTGCCAGCACGGACAGAACTCGCACAGATACGCAGTATTTT. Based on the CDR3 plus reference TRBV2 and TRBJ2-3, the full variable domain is EPEVTQTPSHQVTQMGQEVILRCVPISNHLYFYWYRQILGQKVEFLVSFYNNEISEKSEIFDDQFSVERPDGSNFTLKIRSTKLEDSAMYFCASTDRTRTDTQYFGPGTRLTVL.